The sequence of this T cell receptor beta chain was determined in a study of CD8+CD57+ T cells in acquired aplastic anemia. This clonotype occurred many times. The target antigen is unknown. Profiling that covered TCR beta VDJ and CDR3 relied on genomic DNA as its template. In TCRdb, the reads were re-called with MiXCR into one record per CDR3 protein. The table shows about 150,000 distinct CDR3 sequences, with 41% occurring only once. V was pared by 4 bases and J by 1 base, with 14 bases between. The length of the CDR3 is 14 residues. Germline loops: CDR1 DFQATT, CDR2 SNEGSKA (reference sequence). Study-wide findings and caveats: Controls did not differ significantly from patients in CD8+ Simpson's diversity.

This clonotype was obtained from a human donor in good health, serving as a control. The sample comprised sorted CD4+, CD8+, or CD8+CD57+ T cells (not recorded which) from PBMCs. The J gene is TRBJ2-7, the V gene TRBV20-1; TRBD2 is a possible D gene (6 bases). Here the CDR3 DNA reads TGCAGTGCTACACCCCTAGCGCGGTCCTACGAGCAGTACTTC. This gives the protein CSATPLARSYEQYF.